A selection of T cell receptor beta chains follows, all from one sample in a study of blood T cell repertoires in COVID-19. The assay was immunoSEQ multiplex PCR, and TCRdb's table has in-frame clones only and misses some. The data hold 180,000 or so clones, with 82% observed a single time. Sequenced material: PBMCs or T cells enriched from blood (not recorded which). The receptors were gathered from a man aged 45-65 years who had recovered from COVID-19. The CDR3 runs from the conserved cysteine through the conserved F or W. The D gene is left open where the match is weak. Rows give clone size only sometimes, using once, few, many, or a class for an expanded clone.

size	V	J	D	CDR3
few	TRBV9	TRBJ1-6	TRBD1	CASSGTGTNSPLHF
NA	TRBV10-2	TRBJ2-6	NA	CASSGGFGQTHSGANVLTF
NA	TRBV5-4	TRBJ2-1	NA	CASSLGGASYNEQFF
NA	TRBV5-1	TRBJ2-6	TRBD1	CASSSGQASGANVLTF
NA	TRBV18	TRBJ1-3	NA	CASSPRSGAGNTIYF
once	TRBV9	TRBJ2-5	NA	CASSVAGETQYF
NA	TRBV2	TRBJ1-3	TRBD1	CASSFRTGSGNTIYF
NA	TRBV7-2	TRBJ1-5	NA	CASSLLTGSNQPQHF
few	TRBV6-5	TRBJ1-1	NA	CASSYATSTKAFF
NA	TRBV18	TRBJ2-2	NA	CASSPKGTGTGELFF
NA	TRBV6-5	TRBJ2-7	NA	CASGDFSYEQYF
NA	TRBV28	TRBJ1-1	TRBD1	CASSAYPGTGGASTEAFF
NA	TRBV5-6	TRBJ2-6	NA	CASSLNSNSGANVLTF
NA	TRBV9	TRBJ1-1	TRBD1	CASSVGTGDEAFF
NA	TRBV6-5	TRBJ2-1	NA	CASLTLSGRNEQFF
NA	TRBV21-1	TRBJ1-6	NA	CASSDGPYRGFSPLHF
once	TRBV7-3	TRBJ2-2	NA	CASSSSRVGLVNTGELFF
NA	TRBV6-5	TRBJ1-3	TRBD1	CASSPTGGGNTIYF
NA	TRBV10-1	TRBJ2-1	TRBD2	CASSESAGGPSNEQFF
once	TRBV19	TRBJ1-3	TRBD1	CASSIPRDRQTGNTIYF
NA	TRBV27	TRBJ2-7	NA	CASSPLGKRPTYEQYF
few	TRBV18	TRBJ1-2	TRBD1	CASSPQDRPNYGYTF
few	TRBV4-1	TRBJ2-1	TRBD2	CASSPSGGAPDEQFF
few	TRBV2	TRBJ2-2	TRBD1	CASIRQGADGELFF
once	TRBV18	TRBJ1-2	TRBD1	CASSFGTDYGYTF
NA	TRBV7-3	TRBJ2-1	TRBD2	CASSLEAGRYSNEQFF
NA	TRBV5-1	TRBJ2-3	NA	CASSPPGGESTDTQYF
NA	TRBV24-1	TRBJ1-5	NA	CATSLAGGEDQPQHF
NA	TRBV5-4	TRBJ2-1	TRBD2	CASKMAGGNYNEQFF
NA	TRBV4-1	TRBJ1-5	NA	CASSLLGSGSNQPQHF
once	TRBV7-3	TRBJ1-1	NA	CASSSNQGSEAFF
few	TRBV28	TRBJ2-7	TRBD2	CASRASGSHEQYF
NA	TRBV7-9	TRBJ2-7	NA	CASSPRQPYEQYF
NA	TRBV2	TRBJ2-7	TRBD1	CASRKGQNYEQYF
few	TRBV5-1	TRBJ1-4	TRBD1	CASSVGQVNEKLFF
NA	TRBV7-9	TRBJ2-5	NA	CASSLLQETQYF
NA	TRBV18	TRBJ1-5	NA	CASSPPWGQGNQPQHF
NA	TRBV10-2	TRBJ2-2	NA	CASRLTGELFF
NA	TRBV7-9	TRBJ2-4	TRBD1	CASSPRDRTNIQYF
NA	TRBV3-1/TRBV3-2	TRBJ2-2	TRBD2	CASSQDYSGGLNTGELFF
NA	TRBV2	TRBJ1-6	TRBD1	CATSPGQGHAPLHF
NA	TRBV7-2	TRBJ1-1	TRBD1	CASSVEQGHNTEAFF
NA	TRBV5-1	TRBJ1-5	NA	CASSLGDRFNQPQHF
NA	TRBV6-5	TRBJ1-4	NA	CASSPTRLQEKLFF
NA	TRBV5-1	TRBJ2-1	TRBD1	CASSRTGWNEQFF
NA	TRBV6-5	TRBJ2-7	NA	CASSRTVRVSGEQYF
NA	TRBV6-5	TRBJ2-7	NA	CASSNGYEQYF
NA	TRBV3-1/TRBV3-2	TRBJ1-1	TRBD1	CASSPTGGWGTEAFF
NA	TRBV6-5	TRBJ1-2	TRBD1	CASSYSGQVLF
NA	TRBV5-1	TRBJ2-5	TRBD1	CASSSRTGVGETQYF
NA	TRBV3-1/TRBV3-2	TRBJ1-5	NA	CASSQDAGRNQPQHF
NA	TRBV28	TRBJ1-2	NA	CASRAGTHIGGYTF
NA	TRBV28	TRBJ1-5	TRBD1	CASSFGTGGSGQPQHF